This TCR beta chain derives from a study of blood T cell repertoires in COVID-19. J lost 2 bases, V lost 2 bases, and 6 bases had no gene match. The germline V gene encodes CDR1 SNHLY and CDR2 FYNNEI. This CDR3 has 16 amino acids. The table came from immunoSEQ multiplex PCR; TCRdb's copy has only in-frame clones and leaves some out. The data contain 150,000 to 200,000 clones, around 83% of them seen just once; the ten biggest clones take up about 1.5%. This TCR came from a human donor in a cohort sampled during active COVID-19. The sample comprised peripheral blood. This chain links TRBV2 with TRBJ1-5; 7 nucleotides line up with TRBD1. For the CDR3, the DNA is TGTGCCAGCAGTGAATCCGACAGGGTGGGCAATCAGCCCCAGCATTTT. This sequence encodes CASSESDRVGNQPQHF.